The table lists the clone carrying this T cell receptor (beta chain) with a count of one. The sample belongs to a study of blood T cell repertoires in COVID-19. For the study at large: COVID-19 samples from acute and convalescent phases originated in the United States, Italy and Spain. PBMCs, B-cell-depleted T cells, or T cells were the source of the cDNA or gDNA that made up the material.

Authors' analysis steps: Cell counts per sample came from amplifying reference gene primers. The assay was immunoSEQ multiplex PCR, and TCRdb's table has in-frame clones only and misses some. That table is the source of V, J and clone size, and D and trimming were worked out from the DNA. The sample includes around 47,000 clones, more than 75% of them seen just once. The receptor comes from a man over 45 with active COVID-19. Sequences were obtained from peripheral blood.

The CDR3 protein is CARGPEKLFF. The CDR3 DNA is TGCGCCAGGGGCCCCGAAAAACTGTTTTTT. The chain is built from TRBV23-1 and TRBJ1-4; D call uncertain. TRBV23-1 is labeled an ORF, and its function is uncertain. V shed 9 bases and J shed 8 bases, with 7 bases lying between them. The CDR3 length is 10 residues.